This TCR beta chain originates from a study of blood T cell repertoires in COVID-19. At the level of the study: Sites across the United States, Italy and Spain contributed samples from acute and convalescent COVID-19. The analysed material was cDNA or gDNA that came from T cells, B-cell-depleted T cells, or PBMCs.

Original data processing: Reference gene primer amplification gave estimated nucleated cell counts. Profiling relied on immunoSEQ multiplex PCR, and the TCRdb table lists in-frame clones only, not all of them. V, J and clone size were drawn from that table, and D and trimming were deduced from the DNA. This repertoire shows a few hundred thousand clones, 85% to 90% found once; its top ten account for roughly 5%. The CDR3 has 13 amino acids. Per germline, CDR1 LNHNV and CDR2 YYDKDF (reference sequence). V gave up 11 bases and J gave up 3 bases; unmatched junction bases: 8. Patients of the Seattle cohort, enrolled during active infection, were followed longitudinally.

The sample taken for sequencing was peripheral blood. The gene calls are TRBV15 and TRBJ2-7; 9 bases agree with TRBD1. The clonotype comes from a woman aged 60-75 years with COVID-19, enrolled during active disease. CDR3 sequence reads: CAPYRGPGYEQYF. The DNA of the CDR3 is TGTGCCCCGTACAGGGGGCCTGGCTACGAGCAGTACTTC. The full variable domain, its missing parts supplied by reference TRBV15 and TRBJ2-7, is DAMVIQNPRYQVTQFGKPVTLSCSQTLNHNVMYWYQQKSSQAPKLLFHYYDKDFNNEADTPDNFQSRRPNTSFCFLDIRSPGLGDTAMYLCAPYRGPGYEQYFGPGTRLTVT.